The 22 T cell receptor beta chains reported below all come from one sample, sequenced in a study of T cell responses to AZD1222 COVID-19 vaccine. Repertoires were generated with immunoSEQ multiplex PCR, while TCRdb's copy carries only in-frame clones and drops some. This table has approximately 74,000 clones, around four fifths appearing once. Sequences were derived from peripheral blood, sampled on day 0 of AZD1222 vaccination. These receptors originate from an adult in good health.

The rearrangement links TRBV14 to TRBJ1-1, with D hard to call. Germline loops: CDR1 SGHDN, CDR2 FVKESK. Deletions cut 1 base from V and 4 bases from J, with 13 bases between. There are 15 residues in the CDR3. The CDR3 nucleotides read TGTGCCAGCAGCCAAGCAGGTGGGGTAGTCACTGAAGCTTTCTTT. It encodes CASSQAGGVVTEAFF.

This clone came up once. The V gene is TRBV2, the J gene TRBJ2-3; D uncertain. V was clipped by 6 bases and J by 7 bases, with 8 bases between them. The germline gives CDR1 SNHLY, CDR2 FYNNEI. This CDR3 contains 11 residues. The CDR3 DNA reads TGTGCCAGCAGCGAAAAGAATACGCAGTATTTT. The encoded protein is CASSEKNTQYF.

The chain is built from TRBV19 and TRBJ2-5; D gene ambiguous. V gave up 1 base and J gave up 9 bases, with 18 bases separating them. The CDR3 runs 15 residues. The germline V gene has CDR1 LNHDA and CDR2 SQIVND (reference sequence). Here the CDR3 reads CASSIGSQTQWAQYF. The CDR3 coding sequence is TGTGCCAGTAGTATAGGGTCCCAGACCCAATGGGCCCAGTACTTC.

This clone appeared once. The V gene is TRBV19, the J gene TRBJ2-1; 11 bases map to TRBD1. Germline trimming cut 4 bases from V and 7 bases from J; bases unmatched to any gene: 9. Germline V CDR1 and CDR2: LNHDA, SQIVND (reference sequence). CDR3 length: 16 residues. This CDR3 reads CASSSNGGQGGNEQFF. For the CDR3, the DNA is TGTGCCAGTAGTAGTAATGGGGGACAGGGGGGAAATGAGCAGTTCTTC.

This chain uses TRBV5-1 with TRBJ1-1; D gene ambiguous. The CDR3 totals 12 residues. Trimming left V 5 bases short and J 1 base short, with 6 bases between. Germline V gene data show CDR1 as SGHRS and CDR2 as YFSETQ. The CDR3 nucleotides read TGCGCCAGCAGGCGGCAGAACACTGAAGCTTTCTTT. Translation gives CASRRQNTEAFF.

V and J are TRBV27 and TRBJ1-2, with TRBD1 identical over 8 bases. This CDR3 has 14 residues. The junction had 7 bases not matched to a gene; V was cut back by 6 bases and J by 4 bases. Germline lookup yields CDR1 MNHEY and CDR2 SMNVEV (reference sequence). CDR3 nucleotide sequence: TGTGCCAGCAGCTCGGACAGGGCACTCTATGGCTACACCTTC. Translating it yields CASSSDRALYGYTF.

CDR3 DNA sequence: TGTGCCAGCAGCGTAGGAACAGGCCTGTCATATGGCTACACCTTC. Translating it yields CASSVGTGLSYGYTF. This chain connects TRBV9 to TRBJ1-2; a weak D match, TRBD1 (5 bases). Trimming removed 0 bases at V and 5 bases at J, with 14 bases between. The length of the CDR3 is 15 residues. Germline assignment: CDR1 SGDLS and CDR2 YYNGEE.

The DNA for the CDR3 is TGCGCCAGCAGCTTGGCAATGTCGGGCGGGGGGCGATACACAGATACGCAGTATTTT. This gives the protein CASSLAMSGGGRYTDTQYF. This chain links TRBV5-1 with TRBJ2-3; 8 bases match TRBD2. The trim removed 0 bases at V and 2 bases at J, leaving 14 bases unmatched. The CDR3 consists of 19 residues. Per the germline V gene, CDR1 is SGHRS and CDR2 is YFSETQ.

This chain links TRBV5-8 with TRBJ1-5; D ambiguous. The CDR3 totals 14 residues. Germline V gene lookup returns CDR1 SGHTS and CDR2 YDEGEE. V lost 7 bases, J lost 1 base, and 12 bases lay in between. The CDR3 DNA reads as TGTGCCAGCGCGTGGTCAGGCAGCAATCAGCCCCAGCATTTT. It translates to CASAWSGSNQPQHF. The variable domain in full, with the rest retrieved from reference TRBV5-8 and TRBJ1-5, is EAGVTQSPTHLIKTRGQQATLRCSPISGHTSVYWYQQALGLGLQFLLWYDEGEERNRGNFPPRFSGRQFPNYSSELNVNALELEDSALYLCASAWSGSNQPQHFGDGTRLSIL.

The V call is TRBV3-1 (or the pseudogene TRBV3-2), the J call TRBJ1-2, with 7 bases matching TRBD1. The CDR3 runs to 15 residues. V shed 3 bases, J shed 8 bases, and the junction held 12 bases outside the gene matches. The germline gives CDR1 LGHDT, CDR2 YNNKEL (reference sequence). The CDR3 reads CASSHTGDFWRGYTF. The CDR3 DNA reads TGTGCCAGCAGCCATACAGGGGACTTTTGGCGCGGCTACACCTTC.

The rearrangement joins TRBV9 to TRBJ1-1; D unclear. The CDR3 covers 9 residues. CDR1 and CDR2 from the germline V gene are SGDLS and YYNGEE. V lost 10 bases to trimming and J lost 8 bases, with 9 bases between them. As DNA, the CDR3 is TGTGCCGCGGCGCCCGAAGCTTTCTTT. Its translation: CAAAPEAFF.

The chain links TRBV3-1 (or the pseudogene TRBV3-2) to TRBJ2-7, with TRBD2 matching 11 bases. V was pared by 1 base and J by 3 bases, with 11 bases of the junction left unmatched. The CDR3 extends over 18 amino acids. Looked up from germline, CDR1 is LGHDT and CDR2 is YNNKEL (reference sequence). Here the CDR3 DNA reads TGTGCCAGCAGCCAAGGGGGTCCCCAGACTAGCGGGATCTACGAGCAGTACTTC. This gives the protein CASSQGGPQTSGIYEQYF.

This clone was counted between two and nine times. The V and J genes are TRBV4-3 and TRBJ1-6; 9 bases are a match to TRBD1. The junction had 8 bases not matched to a gene; V was cut back by 4 bases and J by 10 bases. Germline V gives CDR1 LGHNA, CDR2 YSLEER. This CDR3 spans 15 amino acids. The CDR3 loop is CASSPRGTGRSPLHF. For the CDR3, the DNA is TGCGCCAGCAGCCCCAGGGGGACAGGGCGGTCACCCCTCCACTTT.

The genes are TRBV23-1 and TRBJ1-1; D might be TRBD1 (5 bases). TRBV23-1 is designated an ORF whose function remains uncertain. The CDR3 has 16 amino acids. With 3 bases removed from V and 0 bases from J, the gap between germline ends came to 14 bases. The CDR3 protein is CASSHIKGTLNTEAFF. The CDR3 DNA is TGCGCCAGCAGTCATATCAAGGGGACTCTGAACACTGAAGCTTTCTTT.

Worth noting for this clone: One junction end does not reproduce the germline sequence, and a read error may be involved. This chain links TRBV4-3 with TRBJ2-1, with TRBD2 matching over 14 bases. The CDR3 totals 16 residues. The germline CDR1 and CDR2 sequences are LGHNA and YSLEER. The CDR3 loop is CASSQEGLAGDNEQFF. The CDR3 nucleotides are TGCGCCAGCAGCCAAGAGGGACTAGCGGGGGACAATGAACAGTTCTTC.

V is TRBV3-1 (or the pseudogene TRBV3-2) and J is TRBJ2-2; TRBD2 aligns across 8 bases. The CDR3 is 15 amino acids. Germline loops: CDR1 LGHDT, CDR2 YNNKEL (reference sequence). Trimming removed 2 bases from V and 1 base from J; junction bases left unmatched: 0. Here the CDR3 DNA reads TGTGCCAGCAGCCAACTAGCGGGGAACACCGGGGAGCTGTTTTTT. Its protein product is CASSQLAGNTGELFF.

The rearrangement uses TRBV5-6 and TRBJ1-1; the match to TRBD1 covers 9 bases. The ends lost 2 bases at V and 7 bases at J; junction bases unmatched: 6. Germline V gene sequence: CDR1 SGHDT, CDR2 YYEEEE. The CDR3 is made up of 14 amino acids. The CDR3 loop is CASSFKGTGREAFF. The CDR3 DNA follows: TGTGCCAGCAGCTTTAAGGGGACAGGGCGTGAAGCTTTCTTT.

The chain recombines TRBV7-2 with TRBJ1-1; D uncertain. V gave up 6 bases and J gave up 3 bases, with 17 bases separating them. Germline V gene data show CDR1 as SGHTA and CDR2 as FQGNSA. The CDR3 spans 15 residues. CDR3 DNA: TGTGCCAGCAGTCTAGGCAGGAGCCGACACACTGAAGCTTTCTTT. This sequence encodes CASSLGRSRHTEAFF.

The chain recombines TRBV6-4 with TRBJ2-7, with 7 bases identical to TRBD1. Germline CDR1 is MRHNA and CDR2 is SNTAGT. The J segment lost 0 bases and the V segment lost 3 bases, leaving 2 bases of the junction unmatched. This CDR3 is built from 14 residues. DNA for the CDR3: TGTGCCAGCAGTGAAACAGGGGCCTCCTACGAGCAGTACTTC. This sequence encodes CASSETGASYEQYF.

V gene TRBV23-1 combines with J gene TRBJ2-5; perhaps TRBD2 as D (6 bases). TRBV23-1 is given ORF status, its function remaining uncertain. This CDR3 comprises 15 residues. Trimming removed 0 bases at V and 3 bases at J, with 11 bases between. Here the CDR3 reads CASSQSLKREETQYF. CDR3 DNA sequence: TGCGCCAGCAGTCAATCCCTCAAGCGGGAAGAGACCCAGTACTTC.

V and J are TRBV7-9 and TRBJ1-4; 7 bases match TRBD1. The CDR3 consists of 17 residues. Germline V lookup: CDR1 SEHNR, CDR2 FQNEAQ (reference sequence). V was pared by 7 bases and J by 7 bases, with 18 bases of the junction left unmatched. CDR3: CASTQARGAPGVEKLFF. In DNA form, the CDR3 reads TGTGCCAGCACCCAGGCCAGGGGGGCACCCGGCGTTGAAAAACTGTTTTTT.

The V gene is TRBV14, the J gene TRBJ2-7; D not resolved. Trimming shortened V by 1 base and J by 3 bases, and 10 bases separated the two germline ends. The CDR3 is 14 amino acids. The V gene's germline CDR1 is SGHDN and CDR2 FVKESK. The CDR3 region is CASSQVWAYYEQYF. In DNA, the CDR3 is TGTGCCAGCAGCCAAGTTTGGGCGTACTACGAGCAGTACTTC.